This TCR beta chain was sequenced in a study of blood T cell repertoires in COVID-19. Whole-study context: Acute and convalescent COVID-19 specimens originated in the United States, Italy and Spain.

In the original processing: Reference gene primer amplification gave nucleated cell count estimates. Libraries were prepared by immunoSEQ multiplex PCR; TCRdb keeps only in-frame clonotypes and omits some of them. The DNA was the basis for D and trimming; V, J and clone size are from that table. The table records about 220,000 clones, 84% of them present only once. The CDR3 runs 12 residues. Germline V gene sequence: CDR1 MNHEY, CDR2 SVGEGT. V was pared by 6 bases and J by 6 bases, with 3 bases of the junction left unmatched. The sequencing sample was made of peripheral blood. This chain joins TRBV6-2 or TRBV6-3 and TRBJ2-7, with 9 bases aligning to TRBD1. The TCR originated in a man younger than 45 with active or convalescent COVID-19. CDR3 coding DNA: TGTGCCAGCAGCAGACAGGGGGTCGAGCAGTACTTC. This encodes CASSRQGVEQYF.